This T cell receptor beta chain was recovered during a study of blood T cells in healthy people across ages. The use of a sample-barcoded 5' primer and a J-beta primer mix characterized a second PCR of roughly 7 to 12 cycles. TCRdb itself ran the 5' RACE reads through MiXCR, one entry per CDR3 protein. Among some 690,000 distinct CDR3 sequences, about 20% were seen once, and the ten largest hold around a fifth. Study-wide points: Long-lived donors had more naive CD4+ cells and higher diversity than aged donors. Older age coincided with a roughly linear decline in TCR beta diversity per million T cells. TCR beta diversity correlated strongly with naive T cell percentage.

Worth noting for this clonotype: The antigen is undetermined. The germline gene is not matched at one end of the junction; a read error may be the cause.

Germline V gene sequence: CDR1 KGHSH, CDR2 LQKENI. The CDR3 length is 16 residues. The TCR originated in a man between 65 and 79 years old in good health. The chain recombines TRBV18 with TRBJ2-7, with TRBD2 identical over 10 bases. The J call may be faulty, since TRBJ2-5 better matches the DNA end. Sample: blood. CDR3 coding DNA: TGTGCCGGCTCACTAGATCAAGGACTAGCGGAAGAGACCCAGTACTTC. This sequence encodes CAGSLDQGLAEETQYF.